The present T cell receptor (beta chain) was sequenced within a study of blood T cell repertoires in COVID-19. Study-level background: All recovered Cohort 3 donors got two negative PCRs, got clearance, or saw symptom resolution. Researchers got acute and convalescent COVID-19 samples from the United States, Italy and Spain.

CDR1 is MNHEY and CDR2 is SVGAGI in the germline V gene. Trimming pared 8 bases from V and 0 bases from J, leaving 10 bases between. The CDR3 has 14 amino acids. Cohort placement rested on clinical history that participants reported themselves. Method: immunoSEQ multiplex PCR; TCRdb's copy keeps in-frame clones and lacks some. Of 200,000 to 250,000 clones in the sample, 85% to 90% were seen once. The gene calls are TRBV6-5 and TRBJ2-2; D ambiguous. This TCR was recovered from a woman aged 45 to 65 in a cohort exposed to, infected with or recovered from COVID-19 (not recorded which). Sequenced material: PBMCs or T cells enriched from blood (not recorded which). CDR3 DNA: TGTGCCAGCGCAGTGCTCGCGAACACCGGGGAGCTGTTTTTT. Encoded protein: CASAVLANTGELFF.